Following are 2 T cell receptor beta chains from one sample sequenced in a study of graft-versus-host responses after intestinal transplantation. What these receptors recognize is not known. Measured with immunoSEQ multiplex PCR; TCRdb has only the in-frame clones, and not every one. The sample carries roughly 90,000 clones, roughly 90% recorded once. The input for sequencing was unstimulated CD4+ T cells sorted from spleen or lymph node cells, taken before transplant. Receptors were obtained from a human donor who was the organ donor for an intestinal transplant.

The chain has TRBV6-1 and TRBJ2-7, with 8 bases aligning to TRBD1. Germline V gene sequence: CDR1 MNHNS, CDR2 SASEGT. This CDR3 has 16 residues. With V trimmed by 1 base and J by 4 bases, 9 bases remained unmatched. Written as DNA, the CDR3 is TGTGCCAGCAGTGAAGGTTTGGGACAGGTCACGTACGAGCAGTACTTC. It codes for CASSEGLGQVTYEQYF.

The J gene is TRBJ2-7, the V gene TRBV4-2; D unclear. The CDR3 extends over 12 amino acids. V gave up 1 base and J gave up 3 bases, with 4 bases separating them. Germline-derived CDR1 and CDR2 are LGHNA and YNFKEQ. For the CDR3, the DNA is TGTGCCAGCAGCCAAGGACACTACGAGCAGTACTTC. As protein: CASSQGHYEQYF.